The 32 T cell receptor beta chains below come from one sample, sequenced in a study of sequential checkpoint blockade in melanoma. The treatment is: randomized to nivolumab then ipilimumab (arm A) or the reverse (arm B). Profiled with immunoSEQ multiplex PCR; TCRdb holds only in-frame clones, not every one. This sample carries about 18,000 clones, 65% to 75% of them seen once, and the ten largest clones take 4% to 6%. The source material was tumor tissue (inferred from file names), sampled from a patient given nivolumab and ipilimumab in sequence. These receptors were obtained from a human donor with melanoma.

The chain combines TRBV29-1 with TRBJ2-2; D is perhaps TRBD2 (6 bases). The germline V gene encodes CDR1 SQVTM and CDR2 ANQGSEA. There are 15 residues in the CDR3. Trimming took 4 bases from V and 4 from J, leaving 16 bases between them. In nucleotides, the CDR3 is TGCAGCGTTGGAGGCGGGAAGGCACCCACCGGGGAGCTGTTTTTT. This codes for CSVGGGKAPTGELFF.

The rearrangement joins TRBV29-1 to TRBJ2-2; 7 bases fit TRBD2. This CDR3 is 15 amino acids long. V lost 3 bases, J lost 1 base, and 5 bases stayed unmatched. The germline gives CDR1 SQVTM, CDR2 ANQGSEA. The CDR3 here is CSVDRASGNTGELFF. In nucleotides, the CDR3 is TGCAGCGTTGATAGGGCTAGCGGGAACACCGGGGAGCTGTTTTTT.

V and J are TRBV18 and TRBJ1-5; no clear D. Trimming removed 4 bases at V and 0 bases at J, with 10 bases between. The germline V gene encodes CDR1 KGHSH and CDR2 LQKENI. This CDR3 is built from 15 residues. Here the CDR3 DNA reads TGTGCCAGCTCACTAAGCGCGAATAGCAATCAGCCCCAGCATTTT. Its translation is CASSLSANSNQPQHF.

J is TRBJ2-1 and V is TRBV19; 10 bases map to TRBD2. The CDR3 contains 16 residues. CDR1 is LNHDA, CDR2 SQIVND, per germline (reference sequence). J lost 0 bases, V lost 6 bases, and 5 bases had no gene match. The CDR3: CASSLGLASSYNEQFF. For the CDR3, the DNA is TGTGCCAGTAGCCTGGGACTAGCGAGCTCCTACAATGAGCAGTTCTTC.

The chain couples TRBV30 to TRBJ1-1; D is possibly TRBD1 (5 bases). Germline values: CDR1 GTSNPN, CDR2 SVGIG (reference sequence). This CDR3 contains 13 residues. Trimming cost V 5 bases and J 3 bases, with 13 bases left between them. CDR3 loop: CAWSQIRDTEAFF. The CDR3, as DNA: TGTGCCTGGTCCCAGATCAGGGACACTGAAGCTTTCTTT.

The chain carries TRBV14 and TRBJ1-1, with D uncertain. The CDR3 covers 12 residues. Trimming cost V 4 bases and J 11 bases, with 14 bases left between them. Germline loops: CDR1 SGHDN, CDR2 FVKESK. The CDR3: CASSPGGPRAFF. CDR3 nucleotides: TGTGCCAGCAGCCCTGGAGGGCCCCGCGCTTTCTTT.

The chain has TRBV18 and TRBJ2-7; the match to TRBD2 covers 7 bases. The trim removed 0 bases at V and 4 bases at J, leaving 6 bases unmatched. CDR3 length: 15 residues. In germline, CDR1 is KGHSH, CDR2 LQKENI. Here the CDR3 DNA reads TGTGCCAGCTCACCACCTTATCGGGAGGATTACGAGCAGTACTTC. It codes for CASSPPYREDYEQYF.

The rearrangement links TRBV6-8 to TRBJ1-5, with 7 bases aligning to TRBD1. V lost 5 bases to trimming and J lost 3 bases; unmatched junction nucleotides: 4. The CDR3 spans 14 residues. The germline V gene encodes CDR1 MNHGY and CDR2 SAAAGT. DNA of the CDR3: TGTGCCAGCAGTCCCAGGGGGTCCAATCAGCCCCAGCATTTT. It encodes CASSPRGSNQPQHF.

The rearrangement joins TRBV15 to TRBJ1-5; tentatively, D is TRBD1 (6 bases). Trimming left V 5 bases short and J 4 bases short, with 15 bases between. CDR1 LNHNV and CDR2 YYDKDF come from the germline V gene (reference sequence). The CDR3 length is 15 residues. Here the CDR3 DNA reads TGTGCCACCAGCGGGGACAACACAGGGAATCAGCCCCAGCATTTT. Encoded protein: CATSGDNTGNQPQHF.

This chain uses TRBV19 with TRBJ1-1; 8 nucleotides align to TRBD1. V shed 3 bases and J 1 base; nucleotides not matched to a gene: 10. This CDR3 is built from 17 residues. Germline V gives CDR1 LNHDA, CDR2 SQIVND (reference sequence). CDR3 region: CASSIFFGQGGNTEAFF. The CDR3 bases are TGTGCCAGTAGTATTTTTTTCGGACAGGGAGGGAACACTGAAGCTTTCTTT. Supplemented by reference TRBV19 and TRBJ1-1, the full variable domain reads DGGITQSPKYLFRKEGQNVTLSCEQNLNHDAMYWYRQDPGQGLRLIYYSQIVNDFQKGDIAEGYSVSREKKESFPLTVTSAQKNPTAFYLCASSIFFGQGGNTEAFFGQGTRLTVV.

This clone came up a few times. The V call is TRBV28, the J call TRBJ1-4; 7 bases are a match to TRBD1. The length of the CDR3 is 12 residues. From germline, CDR1 is MDHEN and CDR2 SYDVKM. V lost 4 bases, J lost 16 bases, and 9 bases stayed unmatched. The CDR3 bases are TGTGCCAGCAGTTCGTCCGCCGAGGGGGCGTTTTTT. This encodes CASSSSAEGAFF.

J is TRBJ1-2 and V is TRBV18, with D maybe TRBD1 (5 bases). The CDR3 is made up of 14 amino acids. Deletions cut 3 bases from V and 4 bases from J, with 12 bases between. Per the germline V gene, CDR1 is KGHSH and CDR2 is LQKENI. CDR3 in amino acids: CASSPVEGFYGYTF. The DNA of the CDR3 is TGTGCCAGCTCACCTGTAGAGGGGTTCTATGGCTACACCTTC.

V gene TRBV27 combines with J gene TRBJ1-1, with TRBD1 matching 10 bases. With 7 bases clipped from V and 7 bases from J, the junction kept 9 bases outside the gene matches. Germline-derived CDR1 and CDR2 are MNHEY and SMNVEV (reference sequence). The CDR3 length is 14 residues. This CDR3 reads CASMKGQGSNEAFF. CDR3 in DNA: TGTGCCAGCATGAAGGGACAGGGGAGTAATGAAGCTTTCTTT.

The chain recombines TRBV18 with TRBJ2-5; 12 bases align to TRBD2. This CDR3 is built from 17 residues. Germline CDR1 KGHSH, CDR2 LQKENI. V lost 2 bases and J lost 5; bases outside the gene matches: 9. CDR3 nucleotide sequence: TGTGCCAGCTCACCAAGAACGACTAGCGGGAGAGGGGAGACCCAGTACTTC. It encodes CASSPRTTSGRGETQYF.

The genes are TRBV11-1 and TRBJ2-3; 10 bases match TRBD1. CDR3 size: 16 residues. Germline V CDR1 and CDR2: SGHAT, FQDESV (reference sequence). The V and J ends lost 5 bases and 3 bases, in that order; junction bases with no gene match: 8. CDR3 residues: CASSPTVGQGTDTQYF. In nucleotides, the CDR3 is TGTGCCAGCAGCCCCACAGTGGGACAGGGGACAGATACGCAGTATTTT.

The chain links TRBV9 to TRBJ2-3, with 10 positions matching TRBD2. This CDR3 contains 15 residues. The V segment lost 3 bases and the J segment 5 bases; nucleotides outside the gene matches: 6. Looked up from germline, CDR1 is SGDLS and CDR2 is YYNGEE. CDR3 sequence (DNA): TGTGCCAGCAGCGCTCTAGCGGGGGTACGAGATACGCAGTATTTT. It encodes CASSALAGVRDTQYF.

This clone was counted a single time. This rearrangement joins TRBV7-6 to TRBJ1-6, with D tentatively TRBD1 (5 bases). Germline assignment: CDR1 SGHVS and CDR2 FNYEAQ. Trimming pared 6 bases from V and 8 bases from J, leaving 23 bases between. The CDR3 has 17 residues. The CDR3 loop reads CASSPRTHPQRDSPLHF. CDR3 coding DNA: TGTGCCAGCAGTCCTCGGACACATCCTCAACGAGATTCACCCCTCCACTTT.

The chain joins TRBV6-7 to TRBJ2-3, with D perhaps matching TRBD1 (6 bases). TRBV6-7 is an ORF, and what it does is uncertain. This CDR3 contains 12 residues. The V end was cut by 10 bases, the J end by 3 bases, with 11 bases between. The CDR3 region is CAIRGSTDTQYF. Here the CDR3 DNA reads TGTGCCATCAGGGGATCGACAGATACGCAGTATTTT.

This clone has just a few counts. V and J are TRBV6-8 and TRBJ1-4; D might be TRBD1 (6 bases). This CDR3 has 12 amino acids. Trimming left V 6 bases short and J 14 bases short, with 16 bases between. The germline V gene encodes CDR1 MNHGY and CDR2 SAAAGT. CDR3 residues: CASRALQGPLFF. The CDR3 bases are TGTGCCAGCAGGGCACTACAGGGCCCGCTGTTTTTT.

The V and J genes are TRBV11-3 and TRBJ2-1, with a weak D call TRBD2 (5 bases). Germline lookup yields CDR1 SGHNT and CDR2 YENEEA. This CDR3 contains 15 residues. Trimming pared 5 bases from V and 5 bases from J, leaving 16 bases between. This CDR3 is CASSQWGAGDNEQFF. DNA for the CDR3: TGTGCCAGCAGCCAGTGGGGAGCTGGGGACAATGAGCAGTTCTTC.

The chain has TRBV11-3 and TRBJ1-3; 12 bases map to TRBD1. Germline CDR1 is SGHNT and CDR2 is YENEEA. CDR3 length: 17 residues. With 5 bases clipped from V and 2 bases from J, the junction kept 7 bases outside the gene matches. CDR3 in DNA: TGTGCCAGCAGCCCCTATGGGACAGGGGGCACTGGAAACACCATATATTTT. Translation: CASSPYGTGGTGNTIYF.

This chain links TRBV9 with TRBJ2-7; 9 bases map to TRBD2. The germline V gene has CDR1 SGDLS and CDR2 YYNGEE. Losses at the gene ends were 5 bases for V and 5 bases for J; bases not matched to a gene: 8. The CDR3 has 14 amino acids. DNA of the CDR3: TGTGCCAGCAGTGGGCCTAGCGGGGTCCACGAGCAGTACTTC. Amino acid sequence: CASSGPSGVHEQYF.

V is TRBV30 and J is TRBJ1-2; D remains ambiguous. CDR3 size: 12 residues. From germline, CDR1 is GTSNPN and CDR2 SVGIG (reference sequence). V was pared by 2 bases and J by 2 bases, with 6 bases between. The CDR3 nucleotides are TGTGCCTGGAGTAAGGGAAACTATGGCTACACCTTC. The encoded protein is CAWSKGNYGYTF.

J is TRBJ2-7 and V is TRBV29-1; D unresolved. The CDR3 length is 12 residues. Trimming took off 1 base at V and 0 bases at J, with 4 bases between the two ends. The V gene's germline CDR1 is SQVTM and CDR2 ANQGSEA. The CDR3 coding sequence is TGCAGCGTTGAAGTCACCTCCTACGAGCAGTACTTC. This gives the protein CSVEVTSYEQYF.

V gene TRBV18 combines with J gene TRBJ2-1, with D tentatively TRBD1 (6 bases). Deletions cut 0 bases from V and 7 bases from J, with 10 bases between. Germline CDR1 and CDR2: KGHSH and LQKENI. The CDR3 runs to 14 residues. The CDR3 protein is CASSPPGAGNEQFF. The CDR3 coding sequence is TGTGCCAGCTCACCACCGGGGGCCGGGAATGAGCAGTTCTTC.

The chain is built from TRBV28 and TRBJ2-4; either TRBD1 or TRBD2 may supply D (5 bases each). The CDR3 has 13 amino acids. Germline CDR1 and CDR2: MDHEN and SYDVKM. V dropped 3 bases and J dropped 6 bases, with 9 bases sitting between them. CDR3 nucleotide sequence: TGTGCCAGCAGTTTTACTAGGGGAAACATTCAGTACTTC. It yields the protein CASSFTRGNIQYF.

V and J are TRBV6-8 and TRBJ2-6; no firm D call. Germline CDR1 MNHGY, CDR2 SAAAGT. The germline V and J ends were trimmed by 4 bases and 4 bases, with 11 bases remaining between them. The CDR3 extends over 15 amino acids. This chain's CDR3 is CASSLSGSGANVLTF. The CDR3 bases are TGTGCCAGCAGTTTATCTGGGTCCGGGGCCAACGTCCTGACTTTC.

The chain couples TRBV29-1 to TRBJ2-7, with a tentative D call TRBD2 (6 bases). Germline V gene data show CDR1 as SQVTM and CDR2 as ANQGSEA. V was pared by 1 base and J by 5 bases, with 12 bases between. This CDR3 is 13 amino acids long. The CDR3 is CSVEGRASNEQYF. CDR3 nucleotide sequence: TGCAGCGTTGAAGGGAGGGCCTCAAACGAGCAGTACTTC.

This clone was observed a single time. The rearrangement uses TRBV7-5 and TRBJ2-1; TRBD2 is taken as the D call from the table, unchecked against the DNA. TRBV7-5 is a pseudogene. The CDR3 is made up of 15 amino acids. CDR3 nucleotides: TGTGCCAGCAGCGTTAGCGGGGAGGGTGATGGTGAGCAGTTCTTC. Protein sequence: CASSVSGEGDGEQFF.

The CDR3 sequence is CASIGGDNYGYTF. The DNA for the CDR3 is TGTGCCAGCATAGGAGGCGATAACTATGGCTACACCTTC. V and J are TRBV12-5 and TRBJ1-2; D not resolved. Per the germline V gene, CDR1 is LGHNT and CDR2 is FRNRAP. The CDR3 runs to 13 residues.

The CDR3 bases are TGTGCCAGCGCCGAGCACAGCCCCGGGGGTGAAAAACTGTTTTTT. Amino acid sequence: CASAEHSPGGEKLFF. The gene calls are TRBV9 and TRBJ1-4, with D possibly being TRBD1 (5 bases). Trimming stripped 7 bases from V and 7 bases from J, with 20 bases between. Per germline, CDR1 SGDLS and CDR2 YYNGEE. The CDR3 has 15 amino acids.

The genes are TRBV7-4 and TRBJ2-2; no clear D. Germline CDR1 and CDR2: SGHVT and SQSDAQ. The CDR3 has 13 amino acids. V lost 5 bases, J lost 6 bases, and 10 bases lay in between. The CDR3 region is CASSVDLPGELFF. CDR3 in DNA: TGTGCCAGCAGCGTAGACCTCCCCGGGGAGCTGTTTTTT.